A single sample gave rise to the 23 T cell receptor beta chains below, sequenced in a study of shared clonotypes between healthy human individuals. Libraries were prepared by immunoSEQ multiplex PCR; TCRdb keeps only in-frame clonotypes and omits some of them. The repertoire has about 92,000 clones, 68% of them found once; the top ten carry about 50%. Sequenced input: memory CD8+ T cells sorted from blood. Documented subset: CD45RO+ cells pooled with CCR7-negative TemRA cells. Every receptor here comes from a man aged 25 to 45 in good health.

This chain connects TRBV14 to TRBJ2-7; the D gene is possibly TRBD1 (7 bases). The ends were cut back, 1 base at V and 2 bases at J, with 15 bases in the middle. Germline V CDR1 and CDR2: SGHDN, FVKESK. This CDR3 is 16 amino acids long. CDR3 nucleotide sequence: TGTGCCAGCAGCCAAGGCGGAGGGACAGCAACCTACGAGCAGTACTTC. Amino acid sequence: CASSQGGGTATYEQYF.

V is TRBV7-8 and J is TRBJ2-7, with 9 bases that match TRBD1. The CDR3 covers 16 residues. In germline, CDR1 is SGHVS, CDR2 FQNEAQ. V dropped 2 bases and J dropped 2; count of bases not matched to a gene: 7. The CDR3 loop is CASSLPGGQGTYEQYF. In nucleotides, the CDR3 is TGTGCCAGCAGCTTACCGGGGGGACAGGGCACCTACGAGCAGTACTTC.

The chain combines TRBV25-1 with TRBJ1-5, with TRBD1 matching 11 bases. Per the germline V gene, CDR1 is MGHDK and CDR2 is SYGVNS. Trimming cost V 2 bases and J 0 bases; bases outside gene matches: 3. This CDR3 has 17 residues. As DNA, the CDR3 is TGTGCCAGCAGTGAAGGGGGACAGGGGGTTAGCAATCAGCCCCAGCATTTT. This sequence encodes CASSEGGQGVSNQPQHF.

V gene TRBV7-2 combines with J gene TRBJ1-1, with D tentatively TRBD1 (6 bases). V lost 4 bases, J lost 6 bases, and 15 bases lay in between. The germline gives CDR1 SGHTA, CDR2 FQGNSA. The CDR3 sequence is 14 residues long. CDR3 loop: CASSSSSRGAEAFF. The CDR3 DNA is TGTGCCAGCAGCTCGTCCTCCAGGGGTGCTGAAGCTTTCTTT.

The chain employs TRBV19 and TRBJ1-2; TRBD1 might be the D (5 bases). V lost 6 bases, J lost 7 bases, and 18 bases lay in between. In germline, CDR1 is LNHDA, CDR2 SQIVND (reference sequence). This CDR3 region has 14 residues. In nucleotides, the CDR3 is TGTGCCAGTAGCCTAATCGGCAGGGAGAGTGGCTACACCTTC. This codes for CASSLIGRESGYTF.

This clone occurred a few times. The V call is TRBV4-2, the J call TRBJ2-7; D not resolved. CDR3 length: 16 residues. Trimming shortened V by 1 base and J by 3 bases, and 16 bases separated the two germline ends. Germline V gives CDR1 LGHNA, CDR2 YNFKEQ. CDR3 bases: TGTGCCAGCAGCCAAGTCTATCTTCGGTTTGACTACGAGCAGTACTTC. This sequence encodes CASSQVYLRFDYEQYF.

The chain is built from TRBV14 and TRBJ2-1; TRBD1 matches 10 bases. This CDR3 comprises 14 residues. J lost 9 bases, V lost 3 bases, and 5 bases had no gene match. Germline CDR1 SGHDN, CDR2 FVKESK. The CDR3 is CASSHWGTGAEQFF. The CDR3 DNA follows: TGTGCCAGCAGCCACTGGGGGACAGGGGCTGAGCAGTTCTTC. Filled out from reference TRBV14 and TRBJ2-1, the complete variable domain reads EAGVTQFPSHSVIEKGQTVTLRCDPISGHDNLYWYRRVMGKEIKFLLHFVKESKQDESGMPNNRFLAERTGGTYSTLKVQPAELEDSGVYFCASSHWGTGAEQFFGPGTRLTVL.

Judged by abundance, this clone is medium-sized. This sequence joins TRBV7-8 and TRBJ1-5, with D perhaps matching TRBD1 (6 bases). The germline gives CDR1 SGHVS, CDR2 FQNEAQ. Trimming removed 3 bases from V and 2 bases from J, with 11 bases in between. CDR3 length equals 15 residues. Written as DNA, the CDR3 is TGTGCCAGCAGCTTGGCAGGGGCTGGCAATCAGCCCCAGCATTTT. Its protein product is CASSLAGAGNQPQHF.

The chain joins TRBV11-2 to TRBJ2-7; D not resolved. V dropped 1 base and J dropped 1 base, with 5 bases sitting between them. The germline V gene has CDR1 SGHAT and CDR2 FQNNGV. This CDR3 contains 13 residues. This CDR3 reads CASSLGASYEQYF. For the CDR3, the DNA is TGTGCCAGCAGCTTAGGGGCTTCCTACGAGCAGTACTTC.

The chain joins TRBV5-1 to TRBJ1-1; D is ambiguous. This CDR3 spans 13 amino acids. CDR1 and CDR2 from the germline V gene are SGHRS and YFSETQ. V lost 0 bases and J lost 7, with 10 bases in between. CDR3 sequence: CASSLAPGFEAFF. The DNA for the CDR3 is TGCGCCAGCAGCTTGGCCCCGGGGTTTGAAGCTTTCTTT.

This chain's CDR3 is CSVEDPPTETQYF. CDR3 nucleotides: TGCAGCGTTGAAGATCCCCCGACGGAGACCCAGTACTTC. The chain carries TRBV29-1 and TRBJ2-5; no clear D gene. Germline CDR1 SQVTM, CDR2 ANQGSEA. The CDR3 covers 13 residues. Trimming removed 0 bases from V and 5 bases from J, with 10 bases in between.

The rearrangement uses TRBV5-5 and TRBJ2-4, with TRBD1 matching 9 bases. J gave up 1 base and V 3 bases, and 8 bases lay outside the gene matches. The CDR3 runs 17 residues. Germline V gene data show CDR1 as SGHKS and CDR2 as YYEKEE (reference sequence). The CDR3 nucleotides read TGTGCCAGCAGCTCCGGGACAGGGATTTGGGCCAAAAACATTCAGTACTTC. Its translation is CASSSGTGIWAKNIQYF.

The chain uses TRBV6-1 and TRBJ2-3; D is undetermined. V was cut by 0 bases and J by 2 bases, with 12 bases left in between. The V gene's germline CDR1 is MNHNS and CDR2 SASEGT. CDR3 length: 16 residues. The CDR3 nucleotides read TGTGCCAGCAGTGAAGCTAAGGACGGGCCCACAGATACGCAGTATTTT. This translates into CASSEAKDGPTDTQYF.

V and J are TRBV5-5 and TRBJ2-7; D not resolved. CDR1 SGHKS and CDR2 YYEKEE come from the germline V gene (reference sequence). Trimming took 0 bases from V and 2 from J, leaving 9 bases between them. The CDR3 contains 14 residues. In DNA form, the CDR3 reads TGTGCCAGCAGCTTGGGTTGGCAGGCCTACGAGCAGTACTTC. Its translation is CASSLGWQAYEQYF.

This clone was observed a few times. The rearrangement links TRBV6-1 to TRBJ1-4; 8 bases agree with TRBD1. V shed 6 bases, J shed 7 bases, and the junction held 7 bases outside the gene matches. Germline V gene data show CDR1 as MNHNS and CDR2 as SASEGT. The CDR3 is made up of 14 amino acids. The CDR3 nucleotides are TGTGCCAGCAGCGCAGGGGGCGCTTTTGAAAAACTGTTTTTT. Encoded protein: CASSAGGAFEKLFF.

The chain joins TRBV7-8 to TRBJ2-3; D call uncertain. Germline V lookup: CDR1 SGHVS, CDR2 FQNEAQ. Trimming took 5 bases from V and 0 from J, leaving 15 bases between them. This CDR3 contains 16 residues. CDR3 in DNA: TGTGCCAGCAGCCTCCCAATCTTTGCTAGCACAGATACGCAGTATTTT. The encoded protein is CASSLPIFASTDTQYF.

The gene calls are TRBV7-9 and TRBJ2-7; perhaps TRBD1 as D (6 bases). This CDR3 contains 13 residues. The germline V gene has CDR1 SEHNR and CDR2 FQNEAQ (reference sequence). CDR3 sequence: CVPPRGNRYEQYF. The CDR3 nucleotides are TGTGTCCCACCCAGGGGAAATAGGTACGAGCAGTACTTC.

The chain is built from TRBV5-1 and TRBJ2-5; the match to TRBD2 covers 8 bases. The germline gives CDR1 SGHRS, CDR2 YFSETQ. The CDR3 spans 16 residues. The V segment lost 4 bases and the J segment 4 bases; nucleotides outside the gene matches: 12. This CDR3 is CASSVTGLESRETQYF. CDR3 coding DNA: TGCGCCAGCAGCGTTACGGGACTAGAATCGAGAGAGACCCAGTACTTC.

This clone was counted ten times or more. This sequence joins TRBV6-5 and TRBJ2-7; TRBD2 aligns across 7 bases. CDR3 length equals 16 residues. Trimming took 4 bases from V and 2 from J; bases not matched to a gene: 11. The germline gives CDR1 MNHEY, CDR2 SVGAGI. This CDR3 reads CASSFSQWAGAYEQYF. The CDR3 bases are TGTGCCAGCAGTTTCTCTCAGTGGGCGGGAGCCTACGAGCAGTACTTC.

V gene TRBV4-1 combines with J gene TRBJ2-7; D could derive from TRBD1 or TRBD2 (5 bases each). The length of the CDR3 is 18 residues. V lost 1 base to trimming and J lost 1 base, with 20 bases between them. The germline gives CDR1 MGHRA, CDR2 YSYEKL. Here the CDR3 reads CASSQAIFSGGRSYEQYF. The DNA for the CDR3 is TGCGCCAGCAGCCAAGCCATCTTCAGTGGGGGACGGTCCTACGAGCAGTACTTC.

The CDR3 protein is CASSLKIAKNIQYF. CDR3 nucleotide sequence: TGTGCCAGCAGCCTCAAGATAGCCAAAAACATTCAGTACTTC. This chain connects TRBV2 to TRBJ2-4; D is uncertain. The CDR3 runs 14 residues. V was cut by 6 bases and J by 0 bases, with 9 bases left in between. Germline assignment: CDR1 SNHLY and CDR2 FYNNEI.

This sequence joins TRBV5-6 and TRBJ1-2, with D tentatively TRBD1 (5 bases). The germline gives CDR1 SGHDT, CDR2 YYEEEE. Trimming pared 4 bases from V and 8 bases from J, leaving 21 bases between. The CDR3 sequence is 15 residues long. The CDR3 protein is CASSGGDGAYRGYTF. The CDR3 DNA reads as TGTGCCAGCAGCGGAGGGGACGGGGCCTATCGGGGCTACACCTTC. The whole variable domain, remainder taken from reference TRBV5-6 and TRBJ1-2, is DAGVTQSPTHLIKTRGQQVTLRCSPKSGHDTVSWYQQALGQGPQFIFQYYEEEERQRGNFPDRFSGHQFPNYSSELNVNALLLGDSALYLCASSGGDGAYRGYTFGSGTRLTVV.

V gene TRBV29-1 combines with J gene TRBJ2-1, with TRBD1 as a possible D gene (6 bases). There are 15 residues in the CDR3. V dropped 6 bases and J dropped 5 bases, with 20 bases sitting between them. Per the germline V gene, CDR1 is SQVTM and CDR2 is ANQGSEA. CDR3 loop: CSVVGQRRLNNEQFF. The CDR3 nucleotides read TGCAGCGTGGTTGGACAGAGGAGGTTGAACAATGAGCAGTTCTTC.